The sequence of this T cell receptor beta chain was determined in a study of T cell changes during pregnancy in multiple sclerosis. The CDR3 has 15 residues. V gave up 5 bases and J gave up 2 bases; unmatched junction bases: 5. Germline assignment: CDR1 LNHDA and CDR2 SQIVND (reference sequence). Clones were sequenced by immunoSEQ multiplex PCR, and TCRdb holds only the in-frame ones, with some missing. The table records around 72,000 clones, 75% to 95% of them present only once. The starting material was peripheral blood, obtained in the third trimester of pregnancy. V and J are TRBV19 and TRBJ1-2; 10 bases line up with TRBD1. The source is a female donor in good health, enrolled as a control in a pregnancy study. The CDR3 sequence is CASSHPGQGNYGYTF. CDR3 in DNA: TGTGCCAGTAGTCATCCGGGACAGGGGAACTATGGCTACACCTTC.